This is a list of T cell receptor beta chains from one sample in a study of CD8 T cells in Susac syndrome. MiXCR, applied by TCRdb to the immunoSEQ multiplex PCR reads, yields one record per CDR3 protein. The data show fewer than 85,000 distinct CDR3 sequences, with over 85% seen just once and approximately 0.4% held by the top ten. The sample consisted of CD8+ T cells from PBMCs. The origin of the receptors is a human donor with multiple sclerosis. Both conserved end residues are part of each CDR3. Fields, in order: D gene, V gene, clone size, J gene, CDR3 DNA, CDR3 protein. A D gene is named only where the DNA matches it firmly. A clone size is listed for some rows: how often the clone was seen (once, few, many), or a class if it is expanded.

D gene: TRBD2; V gene: TRBV9; clone size: NA; J gene: TRBJ2-1; CDR3 DNA: TGTGCCAGCAGCGCGATACTAGCGGGGAGAAGCGATGAGCAGTTCTTC; CDR3 protein: CASSAILAGRSDEQFF
D gene: TRBD2; V gene: TRBV20-1; clone size: NA; J gene: TRBJ2-3; CDR3 DNA: TGCAGTGCTTTTAAAATAGCGGGAGACACAGATACGCAGTATTTT; CDR3 protein: CSAFKIAGDTDTQYF
D gene: NA; V gene: TRBV27; clone size: NA; J gene: TRBJ1-1; CDR3 DNA: TGTGCCAGCAGTTTATTTCGTGAGGACACTGAAGCTTTCTTT; CDR3 protein: CASSLFREDTEAFF
D gene: NA; V gene: TRBV3-1; clone size: few; J gene: TRBJ2-2; CDR3 DNA: TGTGCCAGCAGCCAAGGGTCCGGGGAGCTGTTTTTT; CDR3 protein: CASSQGSGELFF
D gene: TRBD1; V gene: TRBV29-1; clone size: NA; J gene: TRBJ1-1; CDR3 DNA: TGCAGCGTTGAAACAGGGGGGACTGAAGCTTTCTTT; CDR3 protein: CSVETGGTEAFF
D gene: NA; V gene: TRBV3-1; clone size: NA; J gene: TRBJ2-1; CDR3 DNA: TGTGCCAGCAGCCAAGATAACCAGGGCTACAATGAGCAGTTCTTC; CDR3 protein: CASSQDNQGYNEQFF
D gene: TRBD1; V gene: TRBV10-3; clone size: NA; J gene: TRBJ2-5; CDR3 DNA: TGTGCCATCGAGGGACAGGGAGAAGAGACCCAGTACTTC; CDR3 protein: CAIEGQGEETQYF
D gene: TRBD2; V gene: TRBV11-1; clone size: NA; J gene: TRBJ2-3; CDR3 DNA: TGTGCCAGCAGCTTAGACATCTTGGGACTAGCGGGAGAGCCGAATCACCTAGATACGCAGTATTTT; CDR3 protein: CASSLDILGLAGEPNHLDTQYF
D gene: TRBD2; V gene: TRBV9; clone size: once; J gene: TRBJ2-3; CDR3 DNA: TGTGCCAGCAGCACCCGGAACGGGGGGGGATATACAGATACGCAGTATTTT; CDR3 protein: CASSTRNGGGYTDTQYF
D gene: NA; V gene: TRBV29-1; clone size: NA; J gene: TRBJ2-7; CDR3 DNA: TGCTCCTTTGGACAGAACTCCTACGAGCAGTACTTC; CDR3 protein: CSFGQNSYEQYF
D gene: NA; V gene: TRBV27; clone size: NA; J gene: TRBJ2-7; CDR3 DNA: TGTGCCAGCAGTTTATCTCCTCCGGGCCCCGAGCAGTACTTC; CDR3 protein: CASSLSPPGPEQYF
D gene: NA; V gene: TRBV5-6; clone size: NA; J gene: TRBJ2-1; CDR3 DNA: TGTGCCAGCAGTAGCGGCTCCTACAATGAGCAGTTCTTC; CDR3 protein: CASSSGSYNEQFF
D gene: NA; V gene: TRBV14; clone size: NA; J gene: TRBJ2-7; CDR3 DNA: TGTGCCAGCAGCCAAGAGACAGGCGGGGAGCAGTACTTC; CDR3 protein: CASSQETGGEQYF
D gene: TRBD2; V gene: TRBV15; clone size: NA; J gene: TRBJ2-3; CDR3 DNA: TGTGCCACCAGCAGACGTAGCGGGAGGGACCCAGATACGCAGTATTTT; CDR3 protein: CATSRRSGRDPDTQYF
D gene: NA; V gene: TRBV4-3; clone size: NA; J gene: TRBJ2-7; CDR3 DNA: TGCGCCAGCAGCCAAGATCATATAGGGACTGACTCCTACGAGCAGTACTTC; CDR3 protein: CASSQDHIGTDSYEQYF
D gene: NA; V gene: TRBV30; clone size: NA; J gene: TRBJ1-6; CDR3 DNA: TGTGCCTGGAGTCCCCACGGTAGGAATTCACCCCTCCACTTT; CDR3 protein: CAWSPHGRNSPLHF
D gene: NA; V gene: TRBV12-5; clone size: NA; J gene: TRBJ1-1; CDR3 DNA: TGTGCTAGTGTTTTGATCGGGAACACTGAAGCTTTCTTT; CDR3 protein: CASVLIGNTEAFF
D gene: TRBD1; V gene: TRBV29-1; clone size: once; J gene: TRBJ1-4; CDR3 DNA: TGCAGCGTTGAAGACGGACAGGAGCTTAATGAAAAACTGTTTTTT; CDR3 protein: CSVEDGQELNEKLFF
D gene: TRBD2; V gene: TRBV30; clone size: NA; J gene: TRBJ2-3; CDR3 DNA: TGTGCCTGGAGTGTAATCGGGAGGGCGGGAATTGAAGATACGCAGTATTTT; CDR3 protein: CAWSVIGRAGIEDTQYF
D gene: NA; V gene: TRBV4-1; clone size: NA; J gene: TRBJ1-4; CDR3 DNA: TGCGCCAGCAGCCAACTCCCGGAAAAACTGTTTTTT; CDR3 protein: CASSQLPEKLFF
D gene: NA; V gene: TRBV6-6; clone size: once; J gene: TRBJ1-1; CDR3 DNA: TGTGCCAGCAGTTATGGCAGGGAACTAGCCACTGAAGCTTTCTTT; CDR3 protein: CASSYGRELATEAFF
D gene: NA; V gene: TRBV29-1; clone size: NA; J gene: TRBJ1-2; CDR3 DNA: TGCAGCGGTAAACAGGGATTGGGCTACACCTTC; CDR3 protein: CSGKQGLGYTF
D gene: NA; V gene: TRBV13; clone size: NA; J gene: TRBJ2-1; CDR3 DNA: TGTGCCAGCAGCACCAAAGGGGGCAATGAGCAGTTCTTC; CDR3 protein: CASSTKGGNEQFF
D gene: NA; V gene: TRBV25-1; clone size: once; J gene: TRBJ2-7; CDR3 DNA: TGTGCCAGCAGTGGGGACCTCTACGAGCAGTACTTC; CDR3 protein: CASSGDLYEQYF
D gene: NA; V gene: TRBV5-1; clone size: NA; J gene: TRBJ1-1; CDR3 DNA: TGCGCCAGCAGCTTTGGGGGAATGGAAACTGAAGCTTTCTTT; CDR3 protein: CASSFGGMETEAFF
D gene: TRBD1; V gene: TRBV11-2; clone size: NA; J gene: TRBJ2-3; CDR3 DNA: TGTGCCAGCAGCTTAGCCTCGGGACAGGGCGACCCAGATACGCAGTATTTT; CDR3 protein: CASSLASGQGDPDTQYF
D gene: TRBD1; V gene: TRBV5-1; clone size: NA; J gene: TRBJ2-7; CDR3 DNA: TGCGCCAGCACCGAGGGACAGGGGGCCCACGAGCAGTACTTC; CDR3 protein: CASTEGQGAHEQYF
D gene: NA; V gene: TRBV29-1; clone size: NA; J gene: TRBJ2-2; CDR3 DNA: TGCAGCGTTATGATGGGCGACCGAGCCGGGGAGCTGTTTTTT; CDR3 protein: CSVMMGDRAGELFF
D gene: TRBD1; V gene: TRBV3-1; clone size: NA; J gene: TRBJ2-4; CDR3 DNA: TGTGCCAGCAGCCTCCGGACAGGTAAAGCCAAAAACATTCAGTACTTC; CDR3 protein: CASSLRTGKAKNIQYF